This T cell receptor (beta chain) is drawn from a study of response to subunit inactivated influenza vaccine. TCRdb used MiXCR to reprocess the RT-PCR reads, holding one entry per CDR3 protein. The data show around 600,000 distinct CDR3 sequences, approximately 10% seen once. There are 16 residues in the CDR3. V was pared by 3 bases and J by 3 bases, with 8 bases of the junction left unmatched. Germline-derived CDR1 and CDR2 are SGDLS and YYNGEE. The sample was also linked to a second study, of T cells expressing NK-cell markers. That investigation notes: Template switching by 5'RACE with UMIs generated the TCR beta cDNA. Seven of the eight sequenced donors were HCMV-seropositive; one was seronegative.

The V call is TRBV9, the J call TRBJ2-7, with 11 nucleotides matching TRBD1. The sequence came from a man in his fifties who received an inactivated influenza vaccine. Sequenced here: PBMCs from blood, sampled on the day of vaccination. The CDR3 nucleotides are TGTGCCAGCAGCGCCAGTTCTGGGACAGGGGGCTACGAGCAGTACTTC. Amino acids: CASSASSGTGGYEQYF.